One and the same sample provided the 8 T cell receptor beta chains below, sequenced in a study of patients and donors after allogeneic stem cell transplantation. MiXCR, run by TCRdb on the RT-PCR reads, gives a single entry per CDR3 protein. The sample yields roughly 880,000 distinct CDR3 sequences, roughly 18% seen once. The sample consisted of blood, either unsorted or a sorted T cell fraction (not recorded which). All receptors derive from a human donor who was either an allogeneic HSCT recipient or a stem cell or donor lymphocyte infusion donor (not recorded which). It is not recorded whose cells these are; they may come from a transplant donor.

In its sample, this clonotype was seen a few times. This chain links TRBV2 with TRBJ2-1; 13 positions agree with TRBD2. Germline loops: CDR1 SNHLY, CDR2 FYNNEI. The CDR3 length is 16 residues. The ends lost 5 bases at V and 4 bases at J; junction bases unmatched: 5. Written as DNA, the CDR3 is TGTGCCAGCAGTAAGCCGGGACTAGCGGGATACAATGAGCAGTTCTTC. Protein: CASSKPGLAGYNEQFF.

About this clonotype: The junction does not match germline at one end; this may be a read error. The genes are TRBV12-3 or TRBV12-4 and TRBJ1-4; possible D gene TRBD1, 5 bases. The CDR3 contains 12 residues. The DNA for the CDR3 is TGTGCCAGCACCCCCTCAAAGGGGAAACTGCTTTTT. Encoded protein: CASTPSKGKLLF.

The rearrangement uses TRBV5-1 and TRBJ1-4; 7 bases line up with TRBD1. V dropped 2 bases and J dropped 5; count of bases not matched to a gene: 6. From germline, CDR1 is SGHRS and CDR2 YFSETQ. The CDR3 is 15 residues long. The CDR3: CASSFQGQPNEKLFF. In DNA form, the CDR3 reads TGCGCCAGCAGCTTCCAGGGACAGCCGAATGAAAAACTGTTTTTT.

This clonotype was observed a single time. The chain has TRBV6-4 and TRBJ1-2; D gene unclear. This CDR3 contains 12 residues. Trimming removed 6 bases at V and 3 bases at J, with 8 bases between. Germline lookup yields CDR1 MRHNA and CDR2 SNTAGT. CDR3 DNA sequence: TGTGCCAGCAGAAGGAGTTACTATGGCTACACCTTC. Translated: CASRRSYYGYTF.

V gene TRBV15 combines with J gene TRBJ2-2; no clear D. V was shortened by 5 bases and J by 0 bases, with 13 bases between the two germline ends. The CDR3 sequence is 16 residues long. Germline V lookup: CDR1 LNHNV, CDR2 YYDKDF (reference sequence). The CDR3 reads CATSGYLTPNTGELFF. The CDR3 bases are TGTGCCACCAGCGGTTACTTAACCCCGAACACCGGGGAGCTGTTTTTT.

The genes are TRBV5-5 and TRBJ2-7; weak D call: TRBD2 (5 bases). The germline V gene has CDR1 SGHKS and CDR2 YYEKEE (reference sequence). The CDR3 totals 14 residues. With 0 bases removed from V and 7 bases from J, the gap between germline ends came to 14 bases. The CDR3 coding sequence is TGTGCCAGCAGCTTGGATCACTCCGAGGGTGAGCAGTACTTC. Its translation is CASSLDHSEGEQYF.

This clonotype was found many times. This rearrangement joins TRBV12-3 or TRBV12-4 to TRBJ1-5; D unresolved. The germline V and J ends were trimmed by 3 bases and 5 bases, with 11 bases remaining between them. This CDR3 has 14 residues. This CDR3 is CASSFSGGYQPQHF. The CDR3 region has the DNA TGTGCCAGCAGTTTTAGCGGCGGGTATCAGCCCCAGCATTTT.

This clonotype was observed a handful of times. The V gene is TRBV5-5, the J gene TRBJ1-6; D gene unclear. V lost 1 base and J lost 13, with 3 bases in between. The CDR3 spans 10 residues. Germline loops: CDR1 SGHKS, CDR2 YYEKEE (reference sequence). This CDR3 is CASSLIPLHF. Here the CDR3 DNA reads TGTGCCAGCAGCTTGATCCCCCTCCACTTT.